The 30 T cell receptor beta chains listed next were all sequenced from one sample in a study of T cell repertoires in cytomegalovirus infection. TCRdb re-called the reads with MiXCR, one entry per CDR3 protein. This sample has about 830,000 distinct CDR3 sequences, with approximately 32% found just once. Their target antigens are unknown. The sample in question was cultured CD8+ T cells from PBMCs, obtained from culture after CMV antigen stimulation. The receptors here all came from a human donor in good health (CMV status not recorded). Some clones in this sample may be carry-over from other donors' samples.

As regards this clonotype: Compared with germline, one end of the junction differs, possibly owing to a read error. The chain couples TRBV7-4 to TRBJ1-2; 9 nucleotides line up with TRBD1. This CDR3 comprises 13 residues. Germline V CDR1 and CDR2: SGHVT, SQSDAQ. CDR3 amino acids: CASSSGQGILRSF. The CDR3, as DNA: TGTGCCAGCAGCTCCGGACAGGGGATTTTAAGATCCTTC.

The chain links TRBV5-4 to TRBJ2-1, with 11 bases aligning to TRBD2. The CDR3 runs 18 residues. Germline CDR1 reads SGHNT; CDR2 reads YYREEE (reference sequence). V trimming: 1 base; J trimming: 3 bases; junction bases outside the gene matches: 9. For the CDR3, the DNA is TGTGCCAGCAGCTTGCCCCTTAGCGGGGGGGCCGTCTACAATGAGCAGTTCTTC. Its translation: CASSLPLSGGAVYNEQFF. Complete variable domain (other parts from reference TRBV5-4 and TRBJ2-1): ETGVTQSPTHLIKTRGQQVTLRCSSQSGHNTVSWYQQALGQGPQFIFQYYREEENGRGNFPPRFSGLQFPNYSSELNVNALELDDSALYLCASSLPLSGGAVYNEQFFGPGTRLTVL.

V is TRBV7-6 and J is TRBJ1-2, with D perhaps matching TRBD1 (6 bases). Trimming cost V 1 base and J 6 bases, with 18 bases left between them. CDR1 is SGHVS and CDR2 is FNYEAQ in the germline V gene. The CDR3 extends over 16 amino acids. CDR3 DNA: TGTGCCAGCAGCTTAGTGGAAGCAGGGGAAGTGGATGGCTACACCTTC. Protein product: CASSLVEAGEVDGYTF.

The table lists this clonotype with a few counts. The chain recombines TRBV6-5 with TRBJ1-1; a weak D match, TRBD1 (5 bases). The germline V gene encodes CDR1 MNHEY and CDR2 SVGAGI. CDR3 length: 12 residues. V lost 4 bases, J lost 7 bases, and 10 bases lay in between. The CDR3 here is CASSWRGSEAFF. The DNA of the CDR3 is TGTGCCAGCAGTTGGCGGGGGAGTGAAGCTTTCTTT.

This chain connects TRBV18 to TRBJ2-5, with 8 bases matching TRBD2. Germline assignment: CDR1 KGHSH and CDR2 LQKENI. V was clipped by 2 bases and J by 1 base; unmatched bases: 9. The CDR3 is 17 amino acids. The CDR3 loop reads CASSPIASGLSQETQYF. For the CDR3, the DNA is TGTGCCAGCTCACCAATCGCTAGCGGGCTTTCCCAAGAGACCCAGTACTTC.

The CDR3 DNA reads as TGTGCCAGCTCACCACCGCAAGACTATGAGCAGTTCTTC. This codes for CASSPPQDYEQFF. V gene TRBV18 combines with J gene TRBJ2-1; no reliable D call. V was shortened by 0 bases and J by 8 bases, with 8 bases between the two germline ends. The CDR3 has 13 amino acids. Germline CDR1 KGHSH, CDR2 LQKENI.

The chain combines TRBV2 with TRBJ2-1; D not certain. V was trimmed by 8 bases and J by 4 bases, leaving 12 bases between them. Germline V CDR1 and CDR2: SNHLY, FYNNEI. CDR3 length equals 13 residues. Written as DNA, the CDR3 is TGTGCCAGCGGTCCGGGCCAATACAATGAGCAGTTCTTC. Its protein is CASGPGQYNEQFF. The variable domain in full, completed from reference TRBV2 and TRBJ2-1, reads EPEVTQTPSHQVTQMGQEVILRCVPISNHLYFYWYRQILGQKVEFLVSFYNNEISEKSEIFDDQFSVERPDGSNFTLKIRSTKLEDSAMYFCASGPGQYNEQFFGPGTRLTVL.

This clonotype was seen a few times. As DNA, the CDR3 is TGTGCCAGCAGCCGACTACCGAATGAGCAGTTCTTC. Translation: CASSRLPNEQFF. This chain uses TRBV7-6 with TRBJ2-1, with TRBD2 as a possible D gene (5 bases). The V gene's germline CDR1 is SGHVS and CDR2 FNYEAQ. This CDR3 spans 12 amino acids. V lost 5 bases and J 7 bases, leaving 9 bases between the germline ends.

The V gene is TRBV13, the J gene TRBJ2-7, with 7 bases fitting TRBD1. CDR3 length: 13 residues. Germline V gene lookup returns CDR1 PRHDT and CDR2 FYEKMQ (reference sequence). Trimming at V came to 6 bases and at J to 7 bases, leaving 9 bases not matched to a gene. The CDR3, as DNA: TGTGCCAGCAGTACGGGACAGAGAGCGGAGCAGTACGTC. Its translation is CASSTGQRAEQYV.

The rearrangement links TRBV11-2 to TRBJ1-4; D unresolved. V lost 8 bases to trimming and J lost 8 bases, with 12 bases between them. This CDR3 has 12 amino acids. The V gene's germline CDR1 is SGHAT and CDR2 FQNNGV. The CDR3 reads CASEGMEEKLFF. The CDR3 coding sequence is TGTGCCAGCGAAGGGATGGAGGAAAAACTGTTTTTT.

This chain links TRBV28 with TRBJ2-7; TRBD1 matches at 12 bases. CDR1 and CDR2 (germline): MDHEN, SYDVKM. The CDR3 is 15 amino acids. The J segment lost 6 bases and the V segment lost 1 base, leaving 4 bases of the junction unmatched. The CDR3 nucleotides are TGTGCCAGCAGTTTATCGGGACAGGGGGCTTTCGAGCAGTACGTC. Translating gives CASSLSGQGAFEQYV.

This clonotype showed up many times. Here the CDR3 DNA reads TGTGCCAGCAGCCCCAGAGCGAACACTGAAGCTTTCTTT. Translation: CASSPRANTEAFF. The V gene is TRBV11-3, the J gene TRBJ1-1; D unresolved. Germline CDR1 reads SGHNT; CDR2 reads YENEEA. The CDR3 is 13 residues long. Trimming removed 5 bases at V and 1 base at J, with 8 bases between.

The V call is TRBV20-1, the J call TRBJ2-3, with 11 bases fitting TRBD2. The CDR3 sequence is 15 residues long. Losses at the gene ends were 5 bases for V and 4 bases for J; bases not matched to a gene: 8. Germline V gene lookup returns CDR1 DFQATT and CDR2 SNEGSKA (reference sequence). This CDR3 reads CSAYSGGALADTQYF. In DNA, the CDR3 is TGCAGTGCTTATAGCGGGGGGGCCCTCGCAGATACGCAGTATTTT.

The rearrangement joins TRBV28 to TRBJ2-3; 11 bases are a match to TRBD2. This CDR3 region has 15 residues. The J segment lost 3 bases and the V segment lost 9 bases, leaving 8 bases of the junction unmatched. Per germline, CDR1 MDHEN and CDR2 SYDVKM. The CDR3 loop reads CASVAGGRLTDTQYF. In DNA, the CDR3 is TGTGCCAGTGTAGCGGGGGGGCGTTTGACAGATACGCAGTATTTT.

This chain's CDR3 is CAGTGGDLNDYTF. The CDR3 bases are TGTGCCGGTACAGGGGGCGACCTTAATGACTACACCTTC. The chain combines TRBV6-1 with TRBJ1-2; 9 nucleotides line up with TRBD1. J was trimmed by 10 bases and V by 11 bases; bases with no gene match: 14. Looked up from germline, CDR1 is MNHNS and CDR2 is SASEGT. This CDR3 region has 13 residues.

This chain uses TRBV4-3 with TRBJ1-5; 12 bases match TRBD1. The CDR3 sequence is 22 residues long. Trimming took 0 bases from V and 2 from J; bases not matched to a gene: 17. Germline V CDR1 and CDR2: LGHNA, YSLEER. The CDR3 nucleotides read TGCGCCAGCAGCCAAGATTATATACCTAGGGGACAGGGGGCTGGTGGCAATCAGCCCCAGCATTTT. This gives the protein CASSQDYIPRGQGAGGNQPQHF.

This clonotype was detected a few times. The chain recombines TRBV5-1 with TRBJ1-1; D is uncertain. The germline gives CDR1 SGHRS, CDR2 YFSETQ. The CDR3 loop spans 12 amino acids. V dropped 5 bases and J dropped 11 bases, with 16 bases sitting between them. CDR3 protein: CASRAGDFGAFF. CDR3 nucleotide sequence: TGCGCCAGCAGGGCCGGGGATTTTGGGGCTTTCTTT.

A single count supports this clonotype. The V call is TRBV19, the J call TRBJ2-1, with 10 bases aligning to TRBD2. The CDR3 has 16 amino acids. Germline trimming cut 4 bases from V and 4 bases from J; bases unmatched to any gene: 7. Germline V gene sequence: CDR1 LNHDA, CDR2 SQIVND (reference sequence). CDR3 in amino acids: CASSTSLAGAYNEQFF. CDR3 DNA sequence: TGTGCCAGTAGTACTAGTCTAGCGGGGGCTTACAATGAGCAGTTCTTC. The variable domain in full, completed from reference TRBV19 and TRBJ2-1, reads DGGITQSPKYLFRKEGQNVTLSCEQNLNHDAMYWYRQDPGQGLRLIYYSQIVNDFQKGDIAEGYSVSREKKESFPLTVTSAQKNPTAFYLCASSTSLAGAYNEQFFGPGTRLTVL.

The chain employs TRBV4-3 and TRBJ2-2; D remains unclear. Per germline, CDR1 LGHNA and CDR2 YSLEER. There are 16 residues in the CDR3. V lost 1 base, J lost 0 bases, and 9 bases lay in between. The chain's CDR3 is CASSQVPAANTGELFF. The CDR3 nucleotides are TGCGCCAGCAGCCAAGTCCCAGCTGCGAACACCGGGGAGCTGTTTTTT.

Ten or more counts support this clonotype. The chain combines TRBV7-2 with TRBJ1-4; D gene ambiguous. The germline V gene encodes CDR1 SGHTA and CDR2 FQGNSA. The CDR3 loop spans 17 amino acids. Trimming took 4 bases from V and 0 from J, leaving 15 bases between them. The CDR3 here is CASSSDVVSATNEKLFF. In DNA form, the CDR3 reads TGTGCCAGCAGCTCCGACGTTGTCAGTGCAACTAATGAAAAACTGTTTTTT.

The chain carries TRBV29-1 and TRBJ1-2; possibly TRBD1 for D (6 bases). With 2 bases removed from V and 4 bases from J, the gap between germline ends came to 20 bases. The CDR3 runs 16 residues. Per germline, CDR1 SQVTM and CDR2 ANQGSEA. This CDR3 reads CSVELFRGTSLYGYTF. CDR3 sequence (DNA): TGCAGCGTTGAATTGTTTAGGGGGACTTCCCTCTATGGCTACACCTTC.

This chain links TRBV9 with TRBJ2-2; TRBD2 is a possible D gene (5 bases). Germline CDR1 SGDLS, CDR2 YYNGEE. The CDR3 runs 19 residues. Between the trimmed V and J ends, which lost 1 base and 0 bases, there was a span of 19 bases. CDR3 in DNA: TGTGCCAGCAGCGTAAGCCGCGGACTGGCCCACGCGAACACCGGGGAGCTGTTTTTT. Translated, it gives CASSVSRGLAHANTGELFF.

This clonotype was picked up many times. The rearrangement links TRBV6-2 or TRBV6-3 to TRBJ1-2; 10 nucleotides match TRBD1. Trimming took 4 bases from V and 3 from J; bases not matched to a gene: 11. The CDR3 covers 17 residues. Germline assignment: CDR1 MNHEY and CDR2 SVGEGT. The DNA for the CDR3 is TGTGCCAGCAGTTCCCCGGGACAGGGGCCGTCTCACTATGGCTACACCTTC. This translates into CASSSPGQGPSHYGYTF.

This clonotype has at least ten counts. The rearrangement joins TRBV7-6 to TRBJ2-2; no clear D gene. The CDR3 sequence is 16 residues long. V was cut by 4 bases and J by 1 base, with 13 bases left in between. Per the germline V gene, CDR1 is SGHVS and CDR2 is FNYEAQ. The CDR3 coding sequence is TGTGCCAGCAGCTCACGGACCACCGAGAACACCGGGGAGCTGTTTTTT. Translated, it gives CASSSRTTENTGELFF.

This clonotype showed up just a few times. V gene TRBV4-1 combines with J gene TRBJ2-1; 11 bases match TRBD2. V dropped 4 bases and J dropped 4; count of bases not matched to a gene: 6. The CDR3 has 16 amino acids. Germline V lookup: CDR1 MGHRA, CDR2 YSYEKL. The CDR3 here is CASSPSRLAGYNEQFF. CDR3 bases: TGCGCCAGCAGCCCTAGCCGACTAGCGGGGTACAATGAGCAGTTCTTC.

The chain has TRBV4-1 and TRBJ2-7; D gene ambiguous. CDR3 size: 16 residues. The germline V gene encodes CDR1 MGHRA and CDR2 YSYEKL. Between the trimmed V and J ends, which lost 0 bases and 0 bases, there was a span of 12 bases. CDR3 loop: CASSQDLTESSYEQYF. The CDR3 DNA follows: TGCGCCAGCAGCCAAGATCTGACGGAGAGCTCCTACGAGCAGTACTTC.

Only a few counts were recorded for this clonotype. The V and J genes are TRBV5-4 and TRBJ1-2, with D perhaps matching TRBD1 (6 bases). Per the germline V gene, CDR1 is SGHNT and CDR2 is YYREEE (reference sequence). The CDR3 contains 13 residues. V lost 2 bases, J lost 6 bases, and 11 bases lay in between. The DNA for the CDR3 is TGTGCCAGCAGCTTAGACACAGGGAATGGCTACACCTTC. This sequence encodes CASSLDTGNGYTF.

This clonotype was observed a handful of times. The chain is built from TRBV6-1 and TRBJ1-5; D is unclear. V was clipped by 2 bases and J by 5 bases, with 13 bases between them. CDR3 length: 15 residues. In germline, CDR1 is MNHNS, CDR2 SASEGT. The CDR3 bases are TGTGCCAGCAGTGAAAACATCGGGGATCATCAGCCCCAGCATTTT. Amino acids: CASSENIGDHQPQHF.

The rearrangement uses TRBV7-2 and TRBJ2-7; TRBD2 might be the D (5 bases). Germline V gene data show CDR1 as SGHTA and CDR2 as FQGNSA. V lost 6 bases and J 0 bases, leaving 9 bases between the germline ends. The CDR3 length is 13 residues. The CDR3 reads CASRDSSSYEQYF. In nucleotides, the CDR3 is TGTGCCAGCAGGGACTCTAGCTCCTACGAGCAGTACTTC.

The CDR3 loop reads CASTSGGTETQYF. In nucleotides, the CDR3 is TGTGCCAGCACCTCAGGGGGCACGGAGACCCAGTACTTC. The chain couples TRBV6-5 to TRBJ2-5; 8 nucleotides align to TRBD1. Germline CDR1 and CDR2: MNHEY and SVGAGI. The V segment lost 7 bases and the J segment 5 bases; nucleotides outside the gene matches: 6. CDR3 length: 13 amino acids.